This TCR beta chain was identified in a study of blood T cell repertoires in COVID-19. Study at large: The origin of the acute and convalescent COVID-19 samples was the United States, Italy and Spain.

Trimming shortened V by 0 bases and J by 8 bases, and 11 bases separated the two germline ends. The germline V gene encodes CDR1 SGDLS and CDR2 YYNGEE. This CDR3 has 13 amino acids. Only in-frame clones appear in the TCRdb table, and some are missing; sequencing was by immunoSEQ multiplex PCR. This sample has nearly 90,000 clones, with roughly 87% found just once. This receptor was taken from a man in his late teens or twenties with COVID-19, enrolled during active disease. Sequenced input: peripheral blood. This chain connects TRBV9 to TRBJ1-2; a possible D gene is TRBD1 (5 bases). This CDR3 reads CASSVGRDFGYTF. CDR3 in DNA: TGTGCCAGCAGCGTAGGTCGGGACTTCGGCTACACCTTC.